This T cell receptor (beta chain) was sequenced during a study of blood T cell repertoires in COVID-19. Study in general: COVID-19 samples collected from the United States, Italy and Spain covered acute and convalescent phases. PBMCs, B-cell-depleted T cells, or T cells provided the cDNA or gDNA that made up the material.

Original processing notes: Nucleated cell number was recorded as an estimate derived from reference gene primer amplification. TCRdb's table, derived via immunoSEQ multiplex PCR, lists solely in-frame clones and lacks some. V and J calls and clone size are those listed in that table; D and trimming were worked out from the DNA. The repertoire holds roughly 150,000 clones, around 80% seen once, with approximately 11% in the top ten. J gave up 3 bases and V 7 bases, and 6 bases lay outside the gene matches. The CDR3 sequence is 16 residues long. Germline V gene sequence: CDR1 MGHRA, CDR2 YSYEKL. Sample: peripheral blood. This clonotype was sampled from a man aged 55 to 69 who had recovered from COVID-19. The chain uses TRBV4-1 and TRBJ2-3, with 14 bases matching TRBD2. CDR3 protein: CASTRLAGGRTDTQYF. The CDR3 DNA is TGCGCCAGCACAAGACTAGCGGGGGGGCGGACAGATACGCAGTATTTT.